Listed here are 28 T cell receptor beta chains from one sample, sequenced in a study of identical twins. TCRdb re-analysed the 5' RACE reads in MiXCR, keeping a single row per CDR3 protein. Here the sample spans around 220,000 distinct CDR3 sequences, about 11% being singletons. The sequenced material came from memory T cells sorted from blood. Source of these receptors: a man in his fifties or sixties in good health.

Only a few counts were recorded for this clonotype. V usage is TRBV11-2 and J usage is TRBJ2-7; D may correspond to TRBD1 or TRBD2 (5 bases each). The V gene lost 5 bases and the J gene lost 4 bases, with 21 bases spanning the gap. Looked up from germline, CDR1 is SGHAT and CDR2 is FQNNGV. The CDR3 runs 16 residues. For the CDR3, the DNA is TGTGCCAGCAGCCTGGAAGGTTGGGGGTCGGCTTACGAGCAGTACTTC. The encoded protein is CASSLEGWGSAYEQYF.

This clonotype has at least ten counts. This chain joins TRBV5-5 and TRBJ2-7; possibly TRBD2 for D (6 bases). Trimming pared 0 bases from V and 2 bases from J, leaving 12 bases between. The germline V gene encodes CDR1 SGHKS and CDR2 YYEKEE (reference sequence). The CDR3 is 15 amino acids. CDR3 in DNA: TGTGCCAGCAGCTTGGGGGACTTGGTTCCCTACGAGCAGTACTTC. Translation gives CASSLGDLVPYEQYF.

This clonotype was found many times. The V and J genes are TRBV6-2 or TRBV6-3 and TRBJ1-2, with D perhaps TRBD1 (6 bases). The germline CDR1 and CDR2 sequences are MNHEY and SVGEGT. With 6 bases removed from V and 3 bases from J, the gap between germline ends came to 17 bases. The CDR3 length is 15 residues. This CDR3 reads CASSLTRQAHYGYTF. The CDR3 DNA is TGTGCCAGCAGCTTGACGAGACAGGCCCACTATGGCTACACCTTC.

This clonotype came up a few times. The chain recombines TRBV4-3 with TRBJ2-3, with 12 positions matching TRBD2. The CDR3 length is 20 residues. Germline V gives CDR1 LGHNA, CDR2 YSLEER. With 1 base clipped from V and 0 bases from J, the junction kept 11 bases outside the gene matches. The CDR3 reads CASSQVLTSGGASSTDTQYF. In DNA form, the CDR3 reads TGCGCCAGCAGCCAAGTCCTGACTAGCGGGGGCGCATCTAGCACAGATACGCAGTATTTT.

This clonotype was seen only a few times. This chain links TRBV9 with TRBJ2-1; 8 bases line up with TRBD2. Germline CDR1 SGDLS, CDR2 YYNGEE. The CDR3 runs 16 residues. With 3 bases clipped from V and 6 bases from J, the junction kept 11 bases outside the gene matches. The CDR3 sequence is CASSAPRSGSSNEQFF. In DNA form, the CDR3 reads TGTGCCAGCAGCGCCCCGCGGAGCGGGAGTAGCAATGAGCAGTTCTTC.

The chain joins TRBV4-2 to TRBJ1-1; a possible D gene is TRBD1 (5 bases). This CDR3 has 16 amino acids. Germline V gene sequence: CDR1 LGHNA, CDR2 YNFKEQ. Trimming left V 0 bases short and J 5 bases short, with 16 bases between. In DNA, the CDR3 is TGTGCCAGCAGCCAAGATTTACGGGGCGGTAGGACTGAAGCTTTCTTT. It yields the protein CASSQDLRGGRTEAFF.

The chain combines TRBV3-1 with TRBJ2-7; 10 nucleotides agree with TRBD2. The CDR3 sequence is 13 residues long. V shed 4 bases, J shed 11 bases, and the junction held 8 bases outside the gene matches. Germline V gene sequence: CDR1 LGHDT, CDR2 YNNKEL (reference sequence). The DNA for the CDR3 is TGTGCCAGCAGCCCCGGTCTAGCGGGGGTGAAGTACTTC. This gives the protein CASSPGLAGVKYF.

Many counts were recorded for this clonotype. The rearrangement links TRBV5-1 to TRBJ2-2, with a weak D call TRBD1 (6 bases). V was trimmed by 3 bases and J by 5 bases, leaving 8 bases between them. The CDR3 totals 13 residues. Germline CDR1 is SGHRS and CDR2 is YFSETQ. The DNA of the CDR3 is TGCGCCAGCAGCTCCAGGGGAACCGGGGAGCTGTTTTTT. Its translation is CASSSRGTGELFF.

This clonotype was seen ten or more times. The chain links TRBV29-1 to TRBJ2-3, with D perhaps TRBD2 (6 bases). CDR1 is SQVTM, CDR2 ANQGSEA, per germline. The CDR3 totals 13 residues. V was cut by 3 bases and J by 4 bases, with 11 bases left in between. The chain's CDR3 is CSVDSPGADTQYF. CDR3 DNA: TGCAGCGTTGATTCCCCGGGAGCAGATACGCAGTATTTT.

The chain links TRBV7-2 to TRBJ2-3, with D possibly matching TRBD2 (5 bases). The V gene's germline CDR1 is SGHTA and CDR2 FQGNSA. V lost 5 bases and J 5 bases, leaving 14 bases between the germline ends. CDR3 length: 14 residues. CDR3 protein: CASSRRTGLDTQYF. CDR3 sequence (DNA): TGTGCCAGCAGCCGAAGGACGGGGTTAGATACGCAGTATTTT.

This clonotype has at least ten counts. The V call is TRBV12-3 or TRBV12-4, the J call TRBJ1-2; the D is unclear. CDR3 length: 14 amino acids. Deletions cut 6 bases from V and 0 bases from J, with 11 bases between. The CDR3 loop reads CASSGTSTNYGYTF. The CDR3 DNA sequence: TGTGCCAGCAGCGGCACCTCTACTAACTATGGCTACACCTTC.

This clonotype was seen a handful of times. V and J are TRBV6-1 and TRBJ1-2, with TRBD1 matching 7 bases. The CDR3 contains 14 residues. Germline-derived CDR1 and CDR2 are MNHNS and SASEGT. The J segment lost 8 bases and the V segment lost 7 bases, leaving 13 bases of the junction unmatched. The CDR3 coding sequence is TGTGCCAGCATCAACAGGGGACGGAACGAAGGCTACACCTTC. This translates into CASINRGRNEGYTF.

This clonotype was found many times. The V call is TRBV9, the J call TRBJ2-5; 7 nucleotides match TRBD2. Germline lookup yields CDR1 SGDLS and CDR2 YYNGEE. The CDR3 totals 15 residues. V shed 1 base and J 1 base; nucleotides not matched to a gene: 4. The CDR3 sequence is CASSVSSGSQETQYF. CDR3 bases: TGTGCCAGCAGCGTATCTAGCGGATCCCAAGAGACCCAGTACTTC.

This clonotype was seen only a few times. V and J are TRBV5-8 and TRBJ1-3, with D possibly matching TRBD1 (6 bases). Germline V lookup: CDR1 SGHTS, CDR2 YDEGEE. Trimming removed 3 bases from V and 0 bases from J, with 10 bases in between. CDR3 length: 15 residues. The CDR3 region has the DNA TGTGCCAGCAGCTGGGGGCAGGGCTCTGGAAACACCATATATTTT. Residues: CASSWGQGSGNTIYF.

This clonotype was observed a handful of times. The chain couples TRBV6-2 or TRBV6-3 to TRBJ2-5; 7 bases are a match to TRBD2. The CDR3 spans 13 residues. Germline CDR1 and CDR2: MNHEY and SVGEGT. V was pared by 10 bases and J by 2 bases, with 7 bases of the junction left unmatched. The CDR3 region has the DNA TGTGCCACCCAGCGGGATGGGCAAGAGACCCAGTACTTC. Translating gives CATQRDGQETQYF.

This clonotype was counted many times. One junction end disagrees with the germline gene, perhaps due to a read error. The chain uses TRBV7-2 and TRBJ2-7; weak D call: TRBD1 (9 bases). The V gene's germline CDR1 is SGHTA and CDR2 FQGNSA. The CDR3 spans 15 residues. CDR3 sequence reads: CASSVAGQGPYEQYF. The CDR3 DNA sequence: TGTGCCAGCAGCGTAGCGGGACAGGGACCCTACGAGCAGTACTTC.

This clonotype has ten or more counts. This sequence joins TRBV5-6 and TRBJ1-2; D is unresolved. V was cut by 0 bases and J by 2 bases, with 5 bases left in between. This CDR3 contains 13 residues. CDR1 is SGHDT and CDR2 is YYEEEE in the germline V gene. The CDR3 loop is CASSLAANYGYTF. The CDR3 DNA sequence: TGTGCCAGCAGCTTGGCGGCGAACTATGGCTACACCTTC.

This chain links TRBV3-1 with TRBJ1-6, with TRBD1 as a possible D gene (6 bases). The CDR3 length is 17 residues. In germline, CDR1 is LGHDT, CDR2 YNNKEL (reference sequence). V lost 0 bases to trimming and J lost 9 bases, with 18 bases between them. This chain's CDR3 is CASSQDLVGGARSPLHF. The CDR3 DNA follows: TGTGCCAGCAGCCAAGATCTTGTGGGGGGGGCGCGTTCACCCCTCCACTTT.

This clonotype occurred many times. The CDR3 spells CASSPLIGQGNTIYF. The CDR3 DNA sequence: TGTGCCAGCTCACCACTTATCGGACAGGGAAACACCATATATTTT. The chain employs TRBV18 and TRBJ1-3; possible D gene TRBD1, 6 bases. Germline lookup yields CDR1 KGHSH and CDR2 LQKENI. Deletions cut 1 base from V and 4 bases from J, with 11 bases between. The CDR3 has 15 amino acids. Using reference TRBV18 and TRBJ1-3 for the parts outside the CDR3, the full variable domain is NAGVMQNPRHLVRRRGQEARLRCSPMKGHSHVYWYRQLPEEGLKFMVYLQKENIIDESGMPKERFSAEFPKEGPSILRIQQVVRGDSAAYFCASSPLIGQGNTIYFGEGSWLTVV.

The gene calls are TRBV7-9 and TRBJ1-1; 7 nucleotides align to TRBD1. There are 15 residues in the CDR3. CDR1 is SEHNR, CDR2 FQNEAQ, per germline (reference sequence). J gave up 4 bases and V 0 bases, and 5 bases lay outside the gene matches. The CDR3 DNA reads as TGTGCCAGCAGCTTAGCGTCAGGGGGTTCCACTGAAGCTTTCTTT. Encoded protein: CASSLASGGSTEAFF.

The chain links TRBV5-4 to TRBJ2-3; D call uncertain. Between the trimmed V and J ends, which lost 1 base and 9 bases, there was a span of 9 bases. The CDR3 sequence is 12 residues long. Germline assignment: CDR1 SGHNT and CDR2 YYREEE (reference sequence). CDR3 protein: CASSLMGNTQYF. Written as DNA, the CDR3 is TGTGCCAGCAGCTTGATGGGGAACACGCAGTATTTT.

This clonotype was counted only a few times. V and J are TRBV6-5 and TRBJ2-2, with a possible D match to TRBD1 (5 bases). The CDR3 loop spans 16 amino acids. Between the trimmed V and J ends, which lost 0 bases and 6 bases, there was a span of 14 bases. Germline values: CDR1 MNHEY, CDR2 SVGAGI. For the CDR3, the DNA is TGTGCCAGCAGTTACTCGGGCAGGGTGGGCGCCGGGGAGCTGTTTTTT. Amino acids: CASSYSGRVGAGELFF.

This clonotype was recorded at least ten times. The chain recombines TRBV7-2 with TRBJ2-3; no clear D. The CDR3 is 16 residues long. With 5 bases removed from V and 1 base from J, the gap between germline ends came to 16 bases. CDR1 is SGHTA and CDR2 is FQGNSA in the germline V gene. CDR3: CASSPPWGSGTDTQYF. The DNA for the CDR3 is TGTGCCAGCAGCCCCCCGTGGGGTTCAGGCACAGATACGCAGTATTTT.

The V call is TRBV6-5, the J call TRBJ1-3, with a possible D match to TRBD1 (5 bases). The CDR3 spans 15 residues. The germline V gene encodes CDR1 MNHEY and CDR2 SVGAGI. The V gene lost 0 bases and the J gene lost 2 bases, with 8 bases spanning the gap. The CDR3, as DNA: TGTGCCAGCAGTTACTCGGAGGGGACTGGAAACACCATATATTTT. The encoded protein is CASSYSEGTGNTIYF.

The chain couples TRBV7-6 to TRBJ2-2; D might be TRBD2 (5 bases). The CDR3 is 14 amino acids. Trimming shortened V by 4 bases and J by 6 bases, and 12 bases separated the two germline ends. Germline loops: CDR1 SGHVS, CDR2 FNYEAQ. The CDR3 protein is CASSSNTGSGELFF. CDR3 coding DNA: TGTGCCAGCAGCTCTAATACGGGGTCCGGGGAGCTGTTTTTT.

This clonotype has a count of ten or more. The rearrangement links TRBV3-1 to TRBJ2-5; unclear D gene. This CDR3 contains 15 residues. Trimming stripped 4 bases from V and 5 bases from J, with 17 bases between. CDR1 is LGHDT and CDR2 is YNNKEL in the germline V gene (reference sequence). CDR3 coding DNA: TGTGCCAGCAGCCCGTCAGGAAACGACGGGGAGACCCAGTACTTC. It encodes CASSPSGNDGETQYF.

This clonotype was detected only a few times. The CDR3, as DNA: TGTGCCAGCATCCCGACGGGGGGGCCGTCCGGGGAGCTGTTTTTT. Protein product: CASIPTGGPSGELFF. The chain recombines TRBV6-1 with TRBJ2-2, with 8 bases lining up with TRBD2. Trimming cost V 7 bases and J 6 bases; bases outside gene matches: 10. The CDR3 extends over 15 amino acids. CDR1 is MNHNS and CDR2 is SASEGT in the germline V gene.

This chain links TRBV19 with TRBJ2-1, with unresolved D. The CDR3 is 16 residues long. With 3 bases removed from V and 0 bases from J, the gap between germline ends came to 12 bases. Germline CDR1 is LNHDA and CDR2 is SQIVND (reference sequence). CDR3 residues: CASSIIGFSSYNEQFF. The DNA of the CDR3 is TGTGCCAGTAGTATTATTGGGTTCAGCTCCTACAATGAGCAGTTCTTC.